This T cell receptor beta chain comes out of a study of cytomegalovirus exposure and HLA in healthy donors. PCR primers comprised 60 Vbeta and 13 Jbeta primers. Libraries were prepared by immunoSEQ multiplex PCR; TCRdb keeps only in-frame clonotypes and omits some of them. The sample carries more than 110,000 clones, around three quarters recorded once. The V and J ends lost 3 bases and 10 bases respectively, with 15 bases between them. Germline loops: CDR1 SGHTA, CDR2 FQGTGA. The CDR3 runs 14 residues. This TCR came from a man aged 35-49 years in good health and CMV-seropositive. This chain links TRBV7-3 with TRBJ2-2; no firm D call. The material sequenced was PBMCs. The CDR3 reads CASSLGDPEEELFF. For the CDR3, the DNA is TGTGCCAGCAGCTTGGGTGACCCCGAGGAGGAGCTGTTTTTT.